A selection of T cell receptor beta chains follows, all from one sample in a study of OX40 agonist ivuxolimab in advanced cancers. TCRdb's table, derived via immunoSEQ multiplex PCR, lists solely in-frame clones and lacks some. The sample holds tens of thousands of clones, less than 95% seen once. The sequencing here drew on CD4+ or CD8+ T cells sorted from blood, taken in a trial of the OX40 agonist ivuxolimab. These receptors were collected from an adult with an advanced solid tumor such as melanoma, head and neck, liver or kidney cancer. Both conserved end residues are part of each CDR3. D genes are given only for firm matches. Clone size appears in some rows only: once, few, many, or a class for an expanded clone.

CASDHGPEQYF | TGCGCCAGCGACCATGGTCCAGAGCAGTACTTC | TRBV10-1 | NA | NA | TRBJ2-7 | 11
CASSHPTEGETQYF | TGTGCCAGCAGCCACCCCACTGAGGGGGAGACCCAGTACTTC | TRBV9 | NA | NA | TRBJ2-5 | 14
CASSLWVGAGAFF | TGTGCCAGCAGTTTATGGGTAGGGGCCGGGGCTTTCTTT | TRBV27 | NA | NA | TRBJ1-1 | 13
CASSLDGTSTGELFF | TGTGCCAGCAGCTTGGACGGCACGTCCACCGGGGAGCTGTTTTTT | TRBV5-4 | NA | NA | TRBJ2-2 | 15
CASSQGVASYEQYF | TGTGCCAGCAGCCAAGGCGTTGCCTCCTACGAGCAGTACTTC | TRBV4-2 | NA | NA | TRBJ2-7 | 14
CASSFGLAGSYEQYF | TGTGCCAGCAGTTTTGGACTAGCGGGAAGCTACGAGCAGTACTTC | TRBV28 | TRBD2 | NA | TRBJ2-7 | 15
CASAGPPADTQYF | TGTGCCAGCGCGGGGCCGCCGGCGGATACGCAGTATTTT | TRBV5-4 | NA | NA | TRBJ2-3 | 13
CATGAGRSSYEQYF | TGTGCCACCGGTGCCGGGCGGAGCTCCTACGAGCAGTACTTC | TRBV15 | NA | NA | TRBJ2-7 | 14
CASSWGDSNYEQYF | TGTGCCAGCAGCTGGGGGGACTCGAACTACGAGCAGTACTTC | TRBV5-6 | NA | NA | TRBJ2-7 | 14
CASSLASGNTIYF | TGTGCCAGCAGTTTGGCCTCTGGAAACACCATATATTTT | TRBV6-1 | NA | NA | TRBJ1-3 | 13
CASSLGGTGVMHEQFF | TGTGCCAGCAGCCTGGGTGGGACAGGGGTTATGCATGAGCAGTTCTTC | TRBV5-4 | TRBD1 | NA | TRBJ2-1 | 16
CASSHLDRAGSGNTIYF | TGCGCCAGCAGCCATTTAGACAGGGCGGGTTCTGGAAACACCATATATTTT | TRBV4-1 | TRBD1 | NA | TRBJ1-3 | 17
CASSQARDSYGELFF | TGTGCCAGCAGCCAAGCTCGGGACAGTTACGGGGAGCTGTTTTTT | TRBV4-2 | TRBD1 | NA | TRBJ2-2 | 15
CASSKGGSGNTIYF | TGTGCCAGCAGCAAGGGAGGCTCTGGAAACACCATATATTTT | TRBV9 | NA | once | TRBJ1-3 | 14
CASSWDSGEGYEQYF | TGTGCCAGCAGTTGGGACAGCGGAGAAGGCTACGAGCAGTACTTC | TRBV2 | TRBD1 | NA | TRBJ2-7 | 15
CASSLAPNTGELFF | TGCGCCAGCAGCTTGGCCCCAAACACCGGGGAGCTGTTTTTT | TRBV5-1 | NA | NA | TRBJ2-2 | 14
CASSYTGVGYTF | TGTGCCAGCAGTTACACAGGAGTAGGCTACACCTTC | TRBV27 | NA | few | TRBJ1-2 | 12
CASSQDPVSSTDTQYF | TGCGCCAGCAGCCAAGATCCCGTATCTAGCACAGATACGCAGTATTTT | TRBV4-1 | NA | NA | TRBJ2-3 | 16
CANSRTGREQYF | TGTGCCAACTCACGGACAGGTCGGGAGCAGTACTTC | TRBV10-3 | TRBD1 | NA | TRBJ2-7 | 12
CASSWNGNTGELFF | TGTGCCAGCAGCTGGAACGGGAACACCGGGGAGCTGTTTTTT | TRBV13 | NA | NA | TRBJ2-2 | 14
CASSKLFAYEQYF | TGTGCCAGCAGCAAACTTTTCGCCTACGAGCAGTACTTC | TRBV11-3 | NA | once | TRBJ2-7 | 13
CATSNVNRDWGTEAFF | TGTGCTACCAGCAACGTTAACAGGGATTGGGGCACTGAAGCTTTCTTT | TRBV14 | NA | NA | TRBJ1-1 | 16
CASSSGLAGGEQYF | TGTGCCAGCAGTTCCGGACTAGCGGGAGGCGAGCAGTACTTC | TRBV2 | TRBD2 | NA | TRBJ2-7 | 14
CASSLSGDPRGYTF | TGTGCCAGCAGCTTAAGCGGGGACCCCCGGGGCTACACCTTC | TRBV7-9 | NA | NA | TRBJ1-2 | 14
CASSMGSFGELFF | TGTGCCAGCAGTATGGGTAGCTTCGGGGAGCTGTTTTTT | TRBV19 | NA | NA | TRBJ2-2 | 13
CASSPGVGGFYEQYF | TGTGCCAGCAGCCCCGGCGTAGGGGGCTTCTACGAGCAGTACTTC | TRBV7-3 | TRBD1 | NA | TRBJ2-7 | 15
CASSLAFTGSDTQYF | TGTGCCAGCAGCTTGGCCTTTACGGGATCAGATACGCAGTATTTT | TRBV5-6 | NA | NA | TRBJ2-3 | 15
CASSLPFVGNAGELFF | TGTGCCAGCAGCTTGCCATTCGTTGGGAACGCCGGGGAGCTGTTTTTT | TRBV5-6 | NA | NA | TRBJ2-2 | 16
CASSDQMTGVVNTGELFF | TGTGCCAGCAGCGATCAGATGACGGGAGTAGTCAACACCGGGGAGCTGTTTTTT | TRBV4-2 | NA | NA | TRBJ2-2 | 18
CAIGFRSDNTEAFF | TGTGCCATCGGGTTTCGATCGGATAACACTGAAGCTTTCTTT | TRBV10-3 | NA | NA | TRBJ1-1 | 14
CASSLSGVAFNEQFF | TGTGCCAGCAGTTTATCGGGGGTAGCGTTCAATGAGCAGTTCTTC | TRBV27 | NA | NA | TRBJ2-1 | 15
CASSGQGVSVHGYTF | TGTGCCAGCAGTGGACAGGGGGTGAGTGTACATGGCTACACCTTC | TRBV2 | TRBD1 | NA | TRBJ1-2 | 15
CASSRASDYEQYF | TGTGCCAGCAGCCGAGCTAGCGACTACGAGCAGTACTTC | TRBV7-9 | NA | NA | TRBJ2-7 | 13
CASSLTGGSTDTQYF | TGTGCCAGCAGCCTCACAGGGGGCAGCACAGATACGCAGTATTTT | TRBV6-5 | TRBD1 | NA | TRBJ2-3 | 15
CASSFGTSGTDTQYF | TGTGCCAGCAGCTTTGGGACTAGCGGCACAGATACGCAGTATTTT | TRBV7-3 | TRBD2 | NA | TRBJ2-3 | 15
CASSSDRGVSREQFF | TGTGCCAGCAGCTCGGACAGGGGAGTAAGCCGCGAGCAGTTCTTC | TRBV7-2 | TRBD1 | NA | TRBJ2-1 | 15
CASSMTGFETEAFF | TGTGCCAGTAGTATGACGGGGTTTGAGACTGAAGCTTTCTTT | TRBV19 | NA | once | TRBJ1-1 | 14
CASSLRGREFGTGELFF | TGTGCCAGCAGCCTGCGGGGGCGGGAGTTTGGGACCGGGGAGCTGTTTTTT | TRBV7-3 | NA | NA | TRBJ2-2 | 17
CASSMTGVFTGELFF | TGTGCCAGTAGTATGACAGGGGTCTTCACCGGGGAGCTGTTTTTT | TRBV19 | TRBD1 | NA | TRBJ2-2 | 15
CASSVVGAGDEQYF | TGTGCCAGCAGCGTAGTCGGGGCCGGGGACGAGCAGTACTTC | TRBV9 | NA | NA | TRBJ2-7 | 14
CASSYRQGAYYGYTF | TGTGCCAGCAGTTACAGACAGGGGGCGTACTATGGCTACACCTTC | TRBV27 | TRBD1 | few | TRBJ1-2 | 15
CASSYSGEQYF | TGTGCCAGCAGTTACTCAGGGGAGCAGTACTTC | TRBV6-5 | NA | NA | TRBJ2-7 | 11
CASSLAQRDGELFF | TGTGCCAGCAGTTTAGCCCAGCGGGATGGGGAGCTGTTTTTT | TRBV27 | TRBD2 | NA | TRBJ2-2 | 14
CASSQAYSSSYEQYF | TGTGCCAGCAGCCAAGCTTACAGTAGCTCCTACGAGCAGTACTTC | TRBV4-2 | NA | NA | TRBJ2-7 | 15
CASSPQGGWYTEAFF | TGTGCCAGCAGTCCCCAGGGGGGGTGGTACACTGAAGCTTTCTTT | TRBV28 | TRBD1 | NA | TRBJ1-1 | 15
CASSYGRMNTEAFF | TGTGCCAGCAGTTATGGCCGGATGAACACTGAAGCTTTCTTT | TRBV6-5 | NA | NA | TRBJ1-1 | 14
CASSPRAGYGYTF | TGTGCCAGTAGTCCCCGCGCAGGTTATGGCTACACCTTC | TRBV19 | NA | NA | TRBJ1-2 | 13
CSVATQGYTDTQYF | TGCAGCGTGGCCACACAGGGCTACACAGATACGCAGTATTTT | TRBV29-1 | NA | few | TRBJ2-3 | 14
CASSQVANNYGYTF | TGCGCCAGCAGCCAAGTAGCAAATAACTATGGCTACACCTTC | TRBV4-1 | NA | NA | TRBJ1-2 | 14
CASSLTQGPIEAFF | TGTGCCAGCAGTTTAACTCAGGGGCCCATTGAAGCTTTCTTT | TRBV27 | NA | NA | TRBJ1-1 | 14